The 23 T cell receptor beta chains below were found in one sample sequenced in a study of T cells in lung cancer brain metastases. The table came from immunoSEQ multiplex PCR; TCRdb's copy has only in-frame clones and leaves some out. The sample has 2,000 to 2,500 clones, around nine tenths seen once; the top ten hold about 4%. The specimen was tumor tissue from a brain metastasis. The source of these receptors is a man aged 70-80 years with non-small cell lung cancer that had spread to the brain.

J is TRBJ1-1 and V is TRBV21-1; the D call TRBD1 from the table was never checked on the DNA. TRBV21-1 is shown as a pseudogene. The CDR3 has 13 residues. CDR3 nucleotide sequence: TGTGCCAGCAGCGACAGGGACGACACTGAAGCTTTCTTT. It codes for CASSDRDDTEAFF.

CDR3 sequence reads: CASSLEAVNTEAFF. The CDR3 region has the DNA TGTGCCAGCAGCTTAGAAGCCGTGAACACTGAAGCTTTCTTT. V gene TRBV7-6 combines with J gene TRBJ1-1; D remains unclear. V lost 1 base and J lost 0, with 6 bases in between. There are 14 residues in the CDR3. The germline CDR1 and CDR2 sequences are SGHVS and FNYEAQ.

V and J are TRBV28 and TRBJ2-5; TRBD1 aligns across 10 bases. The germline gives CDR1 MDHEN, CDR2 SYDVKM. The J segment lost 7 bases and the V segment lost 6 bases, leaving 2 bases of the junction unmatched. CDR3 length: 12 amino acids. The CDR3 nucleotides are TGTGCCAGCAGGCGGGACAGGGGGACCCAGTACTTC. This codes for CASRRDRGTQYF.

CDR3 nucleotide sequence: TGTGCCAGCAGTTACCACACAAGGACTGGAAACACCATATATTTT. This translates into CASSYHTRTGNTIYF. The rearrangement links TRBV6-5 to TRBJ1-3; D uncertain. Germline V gene data show CDR1 as MNHEY and CDR2 as SVGAGI. This CDR3 contains 15 residues. V was shortened by 2 bases and J by 2 bases, with 10 bases between the two germline ends.

The genes are TRBV18 and TRBJ2-5, with TRBD1 matching 7 bases. Germline V gene sequence: CDR1 KGHSH, CDR2 LQKENI. This CDR3 is built from 17 residues. The trim removed 3 bases at V and 5 bases at J, leaving 15 bases unmatched. CDR3 bases: TGTGCCAGCTCACCTGGTCGGTCCGAGGGGGCATGGGAGACCCAGTACTTC. The encoded protein is CASSPGRSEGAWETQYF.

This clone turned up a few times. V and J are TRBV6-5 and TRBJ2-7; D gene uncertain. This CDR3 spans 13 amino acids. From germline, CDR1 is MNHEY and CDR2 SVGAGI. The ends were cut back, 8 bases at V and 5 bases at J, with 16 bases in the middle. The CDR3 DNA reads TGTGCCAGCCTCCCGGCAGGCGCTGACGAGCAGTACTTC. This sequence encodes CASLPAGADEQYF.

This chain connects TRBV13 to TRBJ2-3, with 11 bases lining up with TRBD2. Germline loops: CDR1 PRHDT, CDR2 FYEKMQ (reference sequence). V was clipped by 4 bases and J by 9 bases; unmatched bases: 12. The CDR3 is 16 amino acids. CDR3 DNA sequence: TGTGCCAGCAGCTCCTCCGGTAGCGGGGGGGCGAGGACGCAGTATTTT. Amino acids: CASSSSGSGGARTQYF.

The chain couples TRBV7-9 to TRBJ2-3; 7 nucleotides agree with TRBD1. Germline V lookup: CDR1 SEHNR, CDR2 FQNEAQ (reference sequence). V gave up 5 bases and J gave up 2 bases; unmatched junction bases: 7. This CDR3 has 15 residues. Here the CDR3 reads CASSTTGIFTDTQYF. Written as DNA, the CDR3 is TGTGCCAGCAGCACGACAGGGATTTTCACAGATACGCAGTATTTT.

This chain joins TRBV7-2 and TRBJ1-2; D remains ambiguous. Deletions cut 1 base from V and 8 bases from J, with 17 bases between. The CDR3 spans 15 residues. The germline V gene has CDR1 SGHTA and CDR2 FQGNSA. The CDR3 coding sequence is TGTGCCAGCAGCTTAGGGTTAAAGTCCGGAAACGGCTACACCTTC. The encoded protein is CASSLGLKSGNGYTF.

The chain is built from TRBV5-1 and TRBJ2-5; D is perhaps TRBD2 (5 bases). The V end was cut by 0 bases, the J end by 4 bases, with 10 bases between. Germline V lookup: CDR1 SGHRS, CDR2 YFSETQ. This CDR3 has 14 amino acids. The CDR3 region is CASSLAGSIETQYF. In DNA form, the CDR3 reads TGCGCCAGCAGCTTGGCGGGGAGCATAGAGACCCAGTACTTC.

This chain uses TRBV4-3 with TRBJ2-7; 9 bases are a match to TRBD2. CDR3 length equals 15 residues. The V gene end was trimmed by 0 bases and the J gene end by 2 bases; junction bases not matched to a gene: 2. Germline V gene lookup returns CDR1 LGHNA and CDR2 YSLEER. CDR3 residues: CASSQELAGAYEQYF. The DNA for the CDR3 is TGCGCCAGCAGCCAAGAATTAGCGGGGGCCTACGAGCAGTACTTC.

V usage is TRBV11-3 and J usage is TRBJ2-5; 10 positions agree with TRBD2. The CDR3 is 14 amino acids. Germline CDR1 is SGHNT and CDR2 is YENEEA. V shed 5 bases and J 3 bases; nucleotides not matched to a gene: 3. The CDR3 is CASSPSGSKETQYF. The CDR3 nucleotides read TGTGCCAGCAGCCCTAGCGGGAGCAAAGAGACCCAGTACTTC.

This clone was counted once. The rearrangement uses TRBV15 and TRBJ2-5; D ambiguous. Deletions cut 4 bases from V and 5 bases from J, with 5 bases between. Looked up from germline, CDR1 is LNHNV and CDR2 is YYDKDF (reference sequence). The CDR3 consists of 11 residues. DNA for the CDR3: TGTGCCACCAGCATCCGGGAGACCCAGTACTTC. Translation gives CATSIRETQYF.

The rearrangement joins TRBV7-2 to TRBJ2-7, with D uncertain. Germline lookup yields CDR1 SGHTA and CDR2 FQGNSA. CDR3 size: 14 residues. Trimming cost V 1 base and J 3 bases, with 10 bases left between them. In DNA, the CDR3 is TGTGCCAGCAGCTTAGTGCTCACGAACTACGAGCAGTACTTC. Translation gives CASSLVLTNYEQYF.

The chain couples TRBV5-6 to TRBJ1-3; D ambiguous. The germline gives CDR1 SGHDT, CDR2 YYEEEE. The V gene lost 0 bases and the J gene lost 1 base, with 5 bases spanning the gap. The CDR3 extends over 14 amino acids. CDR3 nucleotides: TGTGCCAGCAGCTTGGGGTGGTCTGGAAACACCATATATTTT. Its protein is CASSLGWSGNTIYF.

With respect to this clone: One end of the junction does not line up with germline, which may come from a read error. This rearrangement joins TRBV29-1 to TRBJ1-2; D may be TRBD1 (5 bases). The germline V gene encodes CDR1 SQVTM and CDR2 ANQGSEA. CDR3 length: 15 residues. CDR3 sequence (DNA): TGCAGCGTTGAAGATCATGGCAGGGTGAACTATGGCTACACCTTT. Protein: CSVEDHGRVNYGYTF.

The V and J genes are TRBV5-1 and TRBJ1-1; TRBD1 matches at 9 bases. The CDR3 consists of 14 residues. With V trimmed by 0 bases and J by 5 bases, 2 bases remained unmatched. The germline V gene encodes CDR1 SGHRS and CDR2 YFSETQ. CDR3 DNA sequence: TGCGCCAGCAGCTTGGACAGGGGGCGGACTGAAGCTTTCTTT. Translated, it gives CASSLDRGRTEAFF.

This chain joins TRBV7-9 and TRBJ2-4; D tentatively fits TRBD1 or TRBD2 (6 bases each). Germline V gene lookup returns CDR1 SEHNR and CDR2 FQNEAQ (reference sequence). This CDR3 region has 14 residues. V gave up 2 bases and J gave up 9 bases, with 14 bases separating them. In DNA, the CDR3 is TGTGCCAGCAGCTTAACAGGGATCGGGGGCATTCAGTACTTC. This gives the protein CASSLTGIGGIQYF.

This chain joins TRBV7-2 and TRBJ1-1; TRBD1 is a possible D gene (6 bases). The length of the CDR3 is 13 residues. Germline V CDR1 and CDR2: SGHTA, FQGNSA. The V end lost 6 bases, the J end lost 4 bases, and 12 bases lay between the germline ends. Here the CDR3 DNA reads TGTGCCAGCAGTTCTGGAGGGGGCACTGAAGCTTTCTTT. Protein: CASSSGGGTEAFF.

The chain carries TRBV30 and TRBJ1-2; TRBD1 might be the D (5 bases). The CDR3 sequence is 11 residues long. Trimming removed 3 bases from V and 9 bases from J, with 11 bases in between. Germline CDR1 reads GTSNPN; CDR2 reads SVGIG (reference sequence). CDR3: CAWSGARSYTF. In DNA, the CDR3 is TGTGCCTGGAGCGGGGCTCGGAGCTACACCTTC. Using reference TRBV30 and TRBJ1-2 for the parts outside the CDR3, the full variable domain is SQTIHQWPATLVQPVGSPLSLECTVEGTSNPNLYWYRQAAGRGLQLLFYSVGIGQISSEVPQNLSASRPQDRQFILSSKKLLLSDSGFYLCAWSGARSYTFGSGTRLTVV.

V usage is TRBV4-3 and J usage is TRBJ1-1, with a weak D call TRBD1 (5 bases). This CDR3 comprises 15 residues. The V end lost 0 bases, the J end lost 1 base, and 9 bases lay between the germline ends. Germline CDR1 LGHNA, CDR2 YSLEER. CDR3 loop: CASSQEVRENTEAFF. Here the CDR3 DNA reads TGCGCCAGCAGCCAAGAAGTCAGGGAGAACACTGAAGCTTTCTTT.

The rearrangement links TRBV27 to TRBJ1-2; tentative D call: TRBD1 (5 bases). The CDR3 runs to 12 residues. The ends were cut back, 6 bases at V and 7 bases at J, with 12 bases in the middle. Germline CDR1 and CDR2: MNHEY and SMNVEV (reference sequence). CDR3 residues: CASRDGTFGYTF. The DNA for the CDR3 is TGTGCCAGCAGGGATGGGACCTTTGGCTACACCTTC.

The V gene is TRBV2, the J gene TRBJ2-7, with 7 nucleotides matching TRBD1. The CDR3 is 14 amino acids. V lost 6 bases to trimming and J lost 0 bases; unmatched junction nucleotides: 5. Germline CDR1 and CDR2: SNHLY and FYNNEI. CDR3 in amino acids: CASRGDSDSYEQYF. The DNA for the CDR3 is TGTGCCAGCAGGGGGGACAGCGACTCCTACGAGCAGTACTTC.